This T cell receptor (beta chain) was found in a study of T-cell reconstitution after alpha-beta-depleted transplantation in children. Preparing the TCRbeta library involved the use of unique molecular identifiers. TCRdb ran MiXCR on the PCR reads and lists one entry per CDR3 protein. This table holds hundreds of thousands of distinct CDR3 sequences, approximately 13% found once. This clonotype came up a few times. Germline CDR1 DFQATT, CDR2 SNEGSKA (reference sequence). The CDR3 is 14 residues long. V dropped 2 bases and J dropped 5; count of bases not matched to a gene: 4. This chain connects TRBV20-1 to TRBJ2-3, with TRBD1 identical over 10 bases. This sequence was found in a male patient younger than 18 who had a stem cell transplant for acute myeloid leukemia, so the T cells may come from the graft donor. Sequenced material: PBMCs, mostly from graft donor cells, taken 360 days after TCRalphabeta/CD19-depleted stem cell transplant. CDR3 coding DNA: TGCAGTGCTAGATCGGACAGGGGGATAGATACGCAGTATTTT. Encoded protein: CSARSDRGIDTQYF.